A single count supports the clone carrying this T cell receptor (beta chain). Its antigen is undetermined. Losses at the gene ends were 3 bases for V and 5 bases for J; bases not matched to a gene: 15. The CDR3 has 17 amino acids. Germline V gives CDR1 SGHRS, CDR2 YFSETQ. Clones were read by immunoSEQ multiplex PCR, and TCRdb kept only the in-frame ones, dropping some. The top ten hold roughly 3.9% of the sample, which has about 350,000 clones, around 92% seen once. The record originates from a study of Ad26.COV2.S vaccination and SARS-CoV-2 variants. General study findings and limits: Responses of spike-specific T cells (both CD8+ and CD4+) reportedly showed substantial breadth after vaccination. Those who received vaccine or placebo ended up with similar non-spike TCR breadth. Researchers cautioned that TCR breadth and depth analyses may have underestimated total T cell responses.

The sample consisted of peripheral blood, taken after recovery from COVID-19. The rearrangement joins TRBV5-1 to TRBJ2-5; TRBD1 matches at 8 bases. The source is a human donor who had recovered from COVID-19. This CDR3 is CASSWRPGQVTVETQYF. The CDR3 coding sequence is TGCGCCAGCAGCTGGAGGCCGGGACAGGTCACGGTCGAGACCCAGTACTTC.